These 10 T cell receptor beta chains came from one sample sequenced in a study of human versus mouse CDR3 diversity and MHC coevolution. This table comes from immunoSEQ multiplex PCR, and its TCRdb copy is limited to in-frame clones, with some not included. The profile shows about 77,000 clones, 80% to 95% of them singletons. Sequenced material: naive CD4+ T cells from blood. Subset of the sample: CD45RO-negative CD62L-positive naive CD4 T cells. These receptors all come from a person aged 30-70 years in good health.

The J gene is TRBJ1-1, the V gene TRBV5-8; weak D call: TRBD1 (5 bases). Per the germline V gene, CDR1 is SGHTS and CDR2 is YDEGEE. The CDR3 is 16 amino acids. V shed 2 bases and J shed 1 base, with 15 bases lying between them. CDR3 sequence: CASSFLGGSENTEAFF. The CDR3 DNA reads TGTGCCAGCAGCTTTCTGGGGGGGTCTGAGAACACTGAAGCTTTCTTT.

The chain recombines TRBV19 with TRBJ1-1; no reliable D call. The CDR3 has 13 residues. The germline V gene encodes CDR1 LNHDA and CDR2 SQIVND (reference sequence). V shed 2 bases and J shed 11 bases, with 15 bases lying between them. In DNA, the CDR3 is TGTGCCAGTAGTATATATCAGGAGGGTCAGGCTTTCTTT. Translated, it gives CASSIYQEGQAFF.

V is TRBV5-6 and J is TRBJ2-1, with D maybe TRBD2 (6 bases). The V gene's germline CDR1 is SGHDT and CDR2 YYEEEE. Trimming cost V 2 bases and J 9 bases, with 18 bases left between them. CDR3 size: 15 residues. CDR3 coding DNA: TGTGCCAGCAGCTTTTGGGCGCGGGAAACGATTGAGCAGTTCTTC. It encodes CASSFWARETIEQFF.

V usage is TRBV5-6 and J usage is TRBJ1-1; TRBD1 agrees at 7 bases. Trimming removed 1 base from V and 5 bases from J; junction bases left unmatched: 8. The CDR3 loop spans 15 amino acids. Germline V gene data show CDR1 as SGHDT and CDR2 as YYEEEE. The CDR3 reads CASSLYRTGKTEAFF. CDR3 nucleotide sequence: TGTGCCAGCAGCTTGTATCGGACAGGCAAAACTGAAGCTTTCTTT.

The CDR3, as DNA: TGTGCCATCTCGCCGGGAGGGCCAGAATTTAATGAGCAGTTCTTC. It translates to CAISPGGPEFNEQFF. The chain links TRBV10-3 to TRBJ2-1; 8 positions agree with TRBD2. The CDR3 is 15 residues long. From germline, CDR1 is ENHRY and CDR2 SYGVKD. The J segment lost 7 bases and the V segment lost 8 bases, leaving 13 bases of the junction unmatched.

V usage is TRBV7-2 and J usage is TRBJ2-5; D possibly corresponds to TRBD2 (6 bases). Looked up from germline, CDR1 is SGHTA and CDR2 is FQGNSA. This CDR3 has 15 residues. Trimming shortened V by 3 bases and J by 4 bases, and 15 bases separated the two germline ends. The CDR3 sequence is CASSLLATSRETQYF. The CDR3 DNA sequence: TGTGCCAGCAGCTTGCTCGCCACTAGCAGAGAGACCCAGTACTTC.

This chain joins TRBV6-4 and TRBJ2-1; 11 positions agree with TRBD2. The CDR3 sequence is 21 residues long. Losses at the gene ends were 0 bases for V and 2 bases for J; bases not matched to a gene: 15. The germline V gene has CDR1 MRHNA and CDR2 SNTAGT. The CDR3 coding sequence is TGTGCCAGCAGTGACTCCCCTATGCTAGCGGGAGGACCAACAGCCTACAATGAGCAGTTCTTC. The encoded protein is CASSDSPMLAGGPTAYNEQFF.

This clone appeared once. This chain links TRBV27 with TRBJ2-2; 13 bases are shared with TRBD2. J lost 6 bases, V lost 6 bases, and 22 bases had no gene match. The germline gives CDR1 MNHEY, CDR2 SMNVEV (reference sequence). The CDR3 loop spans 21 amino acids. In nucleotides, the CDR3 is TGTGCCAGCAGAACGACCGGAATTCGGACTAGCGGGAGTATTTTTGCCGGGGAGCTGTTTTTT. Protein product: CASRTTGIRTSGSIFAGELFF.

This chain joins TRBV28 and TRBJ2-7, with 12 positions matching TRBD2. The trim removed 6 bases at V and 4 bases at J, leaving 4 bases unmatched. The CDR3 extends over 14 amino acids. Germline-derived CDR1 and CDR2 are MDHEN and SYDVKM. In nucleotides, the CDR3 is TGTGCCAGCAGGACTAGCGGGGGCCGTTACGAGCAGTACTTC. Amino acid sequence: CASRTSGGRYEQYF.

The gene calls are TRBV5-1 and TRBJ1-5, with unresolved D. Germline CDR1 and CDR2: SGHRS and YFSETQ. This CDR3 is built from 13 residues. Trimming cost V 2 bases and J 5 bases, with 8 bases left between them. CDR3 bases: TGCGCCAGCAGCTTAGCGGGTGATCAGCCCCAGCATTTT. It yields the protein CASSLAGDQPQHF.